This T cell receptor beta chain is drawn from a study of blood T cell repertoires in COVID-19. Using immunoSEQ multiplex PCR, the repertoire was profiled, and TCRdb retains in-frame clones only, with some absent. The top ten clones hold roughly 3% of a sample with approximately 230,000 clones, around nine tenths of them seen once. The source material was peripheral blood. This clonotype was obtained from a young man with active or convalescent COVID-19.

The CDR3 DNA is TGTGCCAGCAGCTTAGCTGGCATAAGCTCCTACAATGAGCAGTTCTTC. Translated, it gives CASSLAGISSYNEQFF. The V call is TRBV7-2, the J call TRBJ2-1; D is uncertain. This CDR3 has 16 residues. Germline-derived CDR1 and CDR2 are SGHTA and FQGNSA. The V end was cut by 0 bases, the J end by 0 bases, with 9 bases between. The full variable domain, with the rest looked up from reference TRBV7-2 and TRBJ2-1, is GAGVSQSPSNKVTEKGKDVELRCDPISGHTALYWYRQSLGQGLEFLIYFQGNSAPDKSGLPSDRFSAERTGGSVSTLTIQRTQQEDSAVYLCASSLAGISSYNEQFFGPGTRLTVL.